These 23 T cell receptor beta chains share one sample of origin, sequenced in a study of response to subunit inactivated influenza vaccine. TCRdb re-called the RT-PCR reads with MiXCR, one entry per CDR3 protein. The table includes roughly 500,000 distinct CDR3 sequences, 16% detected once. This specimen was CD4+ T cells sorted from PBMCs, taken around 2 years after vaccination. The receptor source for this set is a man between 50 and 69 years old who received an inactivated influenza vaccine.

This clonotype has a handful of counts. J is TRBJ2-5 and V is TRBV6-5, with TRBD2 matching over 7 bases. The CDR3 runs to 14 residues. The junction had 5 bases not matched to a gene; V was cut back by 3 bases and J by 4 bases. CDR1 is MNHEY, CDR2 SVGAGI, per germline. The CDR3 nucleotides are TGTGCCAGCAGTTATGCGGGGGTGGGAGAGACCCAGTACTTC. Protein: CASSYAGVGETQYF.

The rearrangement joins TRBV6-5 to TRBJ2-3; TRBD2 matches at 8 bases. The V and J ends lost 0 bases and 1 base, in that order; junction bases with no gene match: 12. This CDR3 has 19 residues. Germline loops: CDR1 MNHEY, CDR2 SVGAGI. The CDR3 nucleotides are TGTGCCAGCAGTTACTCGATAAGCGGGACTAGGAAGGGCACAGATACGCAGTATTTT. Amino acids: CASSYSISGTRKGTDTQYF.

This clonotype occurred a few times. V is TRBV25-1 and J is TRBJ2-7; D might be TRBD1 or TRBD2, each matching 5 bases. The CDR3 extends over 14 amino acids. The germline CDR1 and CDR2 sequences are MGHDK and SYGVNS. Trimming shortened V by 3 bases and J by 3 bases, and 12 bases separated the two germline ends. The CDR3, as DNA: TGTGCCAGCAGTGATGGGGGAAGTTTCTACGAGCAGTACTTC. Protein: CASSDGGSFYEQYF.

The gene calls are TRBV29-1 and TRBJ2-7; D is ambiguous. Per germline, CDR1 SQVTM and CDR2 ANQGSEA. The CDR3 consists of 14 residues. Trimming stripped 7 bases from V and 4 bases from J, with 20 bases between. DNA of the CDR3: TGCAGCGCCAGCACTTCCCTTCGGAGTTACGAGCAGTACTTC. It is translated as CSASTSLRSYEQYF.

This clonotype appeared a few times. V and J are TRBV27 and TRBJ1-2, with D perhaps matching TRBD1 (5 bases). This CDR3 has 16 residues. Germline V gene sequence: CDR1 MNHEY, CDR2 SMNVEV (reference sequence). V lost 3 bases and J 1 base, leaving 15 bases between the germline ends. The CDR3 is CASSLGGGGFNYGYTF. CDR3 nucleotides: TGTGCCAGCAGTTTGGGAGGTGGGGGTTTTAACTATGGCTACACCTTC.

This sequence joins TRBV25-1 and TRBJ1-5; D perhaps matches TRBD1 (6 bases). V lost 5 bases to trimming and J lost 5 bases, with 13 bases between them. This CDR3 region has 14 residues. CDR1 is MGHDK and CDR2 is SYGVNS in the germline V gene. The CDR3 DNA follows: TGTGCCAGCAGTCAAACAGGGATATATCAGCCCCAGCATTTT. This translates into CASSQTGIYQPQHF.

This clonotype has a handful of counts. The chain uses TRBV3-1 and TRBJ1-1; the match to TRBD1 covers 7 bases. Unmatched junction bases numbered 7, after V lost 6 bases and J lost 3 bases. The CDR3 totals 14 residues. CDR1 is LGHDT and CDR2 is YNNKEL in the germline V gene (reference sequence). CDR3 amino acids: CASREQGRDTEAFF. The CDR3 DNA is TGTGCCAGCAGAGAACAGGGGAGGGACACTGAAGCTTTCTTT.

Only a few counts were recorded for this clonotype. This chain joins TRBV11-2 and TRBJ2-1; D may be TRBD1 or TRBD2 (5 bases each). CDR1 is SGHAT and CDR2 is FQNNGV in the germline V gene. V dropped 8 bases and J dropped 9 bases, with 14 bases sitting between them. The length of the CDR3 is 12 residues. The CDR3 region has the DNA TGTGCCAGCGGGAGATCAGGGATTGAGCAGTTCTTC. Amino acid sequence: CASGRSGIEQFF.

This clonotype has a handful of counts. The chain couples TRBV4-2 to TRBJ2-7, with D tentatively TRBD1 (6 bases). CDR1 is LGHNA, CDR2 YNFKEQ, per germline. The V end lost 0 bases, the J end lost 6 bases, and 15 bases lay between the germline ends. The CDR3 is 15 amino acids. The CDR3 coding sequence is TGTGCCAGCAGCCAAGATCCCCAGGGGTTCCCCGAGCAGTACTTC. Encoded protein: CASSQDPQGFPEQYF.

This clonotype was counted only a few times. The chain couples TRBV29-1 to TRBJ1-2, with 10 bases identical to TRBD1. V lost 3 bases and J lost 4; bases outside the gene matches: 2. Looked up from germline, CDR1 is SQVTM and CDR2 is ANQGSEA. The CDR3 totals 13 residues. As DNA, the CDR3 is TGCAGCGTTGACGGGACAGGGGTCTATGGCTACACCTTC. This sequence encodes CSVDGTGVYGYTF.

CDR3 in DNA: TGCAGCGTTGCCCAGGGGGTCACAGATACGCAGTATTTT. Its protein is CSVAQGVTDTQYF. The chain joins TRBV29-1 to TRBJ2-3, with TRBD1 identical over 7 bases. Germline V CDR1 and CDR2: SQVTM, ANQGSEA. V lost 4 bases and J lost 2; bases outside the gene matches: 3. The CDR3 has 13 residues.

This rearrangement joins TRBV20-1 to TRBJ2-3, with TRBD2 identical over 7 bases. This CDR3 has 15 amino acids. CDR1 is DFQATT and CDR2 is SNEGSKA in the germline V gene (reference sequence). Unmatched junction bases numbered 10, after V lost 6 bases and J lost 1 base. The CDR3 region is CSAASGGRGTDTQYF. The CDR3 DNA sequence: TGCAGTGCCGCATCCGGCGGGAGAGGCACAGATACGCAGTATTTT.

In regard to this clonotype: Since the CDR3 does not end with the conserved phenylalanine or tryptophan, this likely comes from a read error. V and J are TRBV12-3 or TRBV12-4 and TRBJ2-1, with 9 bases matching TRBD1. The CDR3 runs 15 residues. The CDR3 DNA is TGTGCAAGCACTAATCTCGGACAGGGGAACAATGAGCAGTTCATC. It translates to CASTNLGQGNNEQFI.

This CDR3 is CASKGEVEAFF. As DNA, the CDR3 is TGCGCCAGCAAGGGCGAAGTTGAGGCTTTCTTT. The chain recombines TRBV5-1 with TRBJ1-1; D is uncertain. CDR1 and CDR2 (germline): SGHRS, YFSETQ. Deletions cut 6 bases from V and 11 bases from J, with 14 bases between. The CDR3 covers 11 residues.

This clonotype was observed a few times. The gene calls are TRBV11-2 and TRBJ2-5; D gene ambiguous. The V end was cut by 2 bases, the J end by 1 base, with 14 bases between. Germline V gene data show CDR1 as SGHAT and CDR2 as FQNNGV. This CDR3 is built from 16 residues. CDR3 sequence (DNA): TGTGCCAGCAGCTTATTTGGGGTGGCAGTCCAAGAGACCCAGTACTTC. Translating it yields CASSLFGVAVQETQYF.

This clonotype was observed a handful of times. V and J are TRBV20-1 and TRBJ1-6, with D unresolved. Deletions cut 0 bases from V and 6 bases from J, with 9 bases between. Germline assignment: CDR1 DFQATT and CDR2 SNEGSKA (reference sequence). The CDR3 totals 14 residues. The CDR3 sequence is CSARDRTTNSPLHF. The CDR3 DNA follows: TGCAGTGCTAGAGATAGAACAACTAATTCACCCCTCCACTTT.

There are a few counts of this clonotype. The chain joins TRBV7-2 to TRBJ2-1, with D perhaps TRBD2 (6 bases). This CDR3 has 13 amino acids. Germline lookup yields CDR1 SGHTA and CDR2 FQGNSA. Trimming removed 5 bases at V and 9 bases at J, with 14 bases between. The CDR3 region is CASSPVRDFEQFF. The CDR3, as DNA: TGTGCCAGCAGCCCCGTGAGGGACTTTGAGCAGTTCTTC.

This clonotype was seen ten or more times. The V gene is TRBV5-1, the J gene TRBJ2-2; D is ambiguous. V lost 2 bases and J 1 base, leaving 6 bases between the germline ends. Germline CDR1 and CDR2: SGHRS and YFSETQ. The CDR3 has 14 residues. CDR3 DNA sequence: TGCGCCAGCAGCTTCGGAGAGAACACCGGGGAGCTGTTTTTT. It yields the protein CASSFGENTGELFF.

This clonotype came up a few times. The CDR3 spells CASSSLSGSHSYEQYF. DNA for the CDR3: TGTGCCAGCAGTTCTCTAAGCGGGAGCCACTCCTACGAGCAGTACTTC. V is TRBV12-3 or TRBV12-4 and J is TRBJ2-7; TRBD2 aligns across 8 bases. V lost 4 bases and J lost 0; bases outside the gene matches: 8. This CDR3 has 16 residues.

The chain has TRBV7-9 and TRBJ2-2; 11 bases are a match to TRBD2. This CDR3 contains 15 residues. Looked up from germline, CDR1 is SEHNR and CDR2 is FQNEAQ (reference sequence). After removal of 5 bases from V and 5 bases from J, the junction contained 4 bases not matched to a gene. CDR3: CASSAGTSGTGELFF. CDR3 DNA sequence: TGTGCCAGCAGCGCAGGGACTAGCGGAACCGGGGAGCTGTTTTTT.

V and J are TRBV12-3 or TRBV12-4 and TRBJ2-1, with 10 bases matching TRBD2. V trimming: 4 bases; J trimming: 4 bases; junction bases outside the gene matches: 1. The CDR3 is 14 amino acids. CDR3 in amino acids: CASSYSGRYNEQFF. CDR3 nucleotides: TGTGCCAGCAGTTATAGCGGGAGGTACAATGAGCAGTTCTTC.

The DNA of the CDR3 is TGCGCCAGCAGCTTGGATTCAGGGCCCCGTAAACTGTTTTTT. As protein: CASSLDSGPRKLFF. This chain uses TRBV5-1 with TRBJ1-4, with D possibly being TRBD1 (5 bases). Germline lookup yields CDR1 SGHRS and CDR2 YFSETQ. Between the trimmed V and J ends, which lost 0 bases and 11 bases, there was a span of 14 bases. The CDR3 has 14 residues.

The table lists this clonotype with a few counts. V usage is TRBV30 and J usage is TRBJ2-2; D is undetermined. The CDR3 contains 13 residues. Germline CDR1 is GTSNPN and CDR2 is SVGIG (reference sequence). Deletions cut 5 bases from V and 2 bases from J, with 9 bases between. The CDR3 region has the DNA TGTGCCTGGCCTGACACTAACACCGGGGAGCTGTTTTTT. It codes for CAWPDTNTGELFF. Complete variable domain (other parts from reference TRBV30 and TRBJ2-2): SQTIHQWPATLVQPVGSPLSLECTVEGTSNPNLYWYRQAAGRGLQLLFYSVGIGQISSEVPQNLSASRPQDRQFILSSKKLLLSDSGFYLCAWPDTNTGELFFGEGSRLTVL.